The next 4 T cell receptor beta chains were all read from a single sample in a study of metastatic and nonmetastatic thyroid tumors. Not a single patient had been given any form of treatment at any point before undergoing thyroid surgery. TCRdb re-called the PCR reads through MiXCR. The table lists 9,600 or so clones, 9.5% to 12% of them singletons. What was sequenced was tumor tissue. The source of these receptors is a female donor with papillary thyroid cancer or a benign thyroid nodule (not recorded which). Some clones in this sample may be carry-over from other donors' samples.

The table lists this clone with many counts. The V and J genes are TRBV10-3 and TRBJ1-5; D is undetermined. The germline V and J ends were trimmed by 10 bases and 7 bases, with 2 bases remaining between them. Per the germline V gene, CDR1 is ENHRY and CDR2 is SYGVKD. CDR3 length: 8 residues. The CDR3 reads CATQPQHF. The CDR3 DNA sequence: TGTGCCACGCAGCCCCAGCATTTT.

On this clone itself: A much larger clone lies one base from this, so it may be a read error. Distinct nucleotide sequences in the sample also encode this CDR3. V usage is TRBV4-2 and J usage is TRBJ1-5, with a weak D call TRBD1 (6 bases). CDR1 is LGHNA, CDR2 YNFKEQ, per germline. The CDR3 is 13 residues long. The CDR3 bases are TGTGCCAGCAGCCAAGATATCGGACAGCCCCAGCATTTC. It is translated as CASSQDIGQPQHF.

Judged by abundance, this clone is medium-sized (0.01 to 0.1%). This chain joins TRBV12-3 or TRBV12-4 and TRBJ2-3; perhaps D is TRBD1 or TRBD2 (5 bases each). The V gene lost 4 bases and the J gene lost 5 bases, with 22 bases spanning the gap. This CDR3 is 17 amino acids long. The CDR3, as DNA: TGTGCCAGCAGTTCCCGTACCGGCCCCGGGGCCGGAGATACGCAGTATTTT. Its protein is CASSSRTGPGAGDTQYF.

This clone is classed as medium-sized. The chain recombines TRBV28 with TRBJ2-7; 10 nucleotides agree with TRBD2. CDR1 and CDR2 (germline): MDHEN, SYDVKM. CDR3 length: 16 residues. The J segment lost 1 base and the V segment lost 5 bases, leaving 8 bases of the junction unmatched. CDR3 region: CASSPSGRAASYEQYV. The DNA of the CDR3 is TGTGCCAGCAGTCCAAGCGGGAGGGCGGCTTCCTACGAGCAGTACGTC.